One and the same sample provided the 26 T cell receptor beta chains below, sequenced in a study of blood T cell repertoires in COVID-19 (dated by TCRdb to the early 2020s). Libraries were prepared through the immunoSEQ multiplex PCR assay. In its TCRdb copy, this immuneACCESS table keeps in-frame sequences only and misses some clones. Where compared with another copy, unresolved V genes explain less than half of these, and the others have no known cause. This sample is represented by about 160,000 clones; 70% to 85% of them were singletons. The ten largest clones take up 22% of the sample. The sample comprised peripheral blood. These receptors were collected from a woman of 80 years or more with acute or convalescent COVID-19.

This chain uses TRBV19 with TRBJ2-1; D may be TRBD2 (7 bases). V lost 3 bases and J 5 bases, leaving 14 bases between the germline ends. Germline V gene lookup returns CDR1 LNHDA and CDR2 SQIVND (reference sequence). This CDR3 has 15 residues. CDR3 protein: CASSIPQGGNNEQFF. The DNA for the CDR3 is TGTGCCAGTAGTATCCCACAGGGAGGGAACAATGAGCAGTTCTTC. Looking up the rest from reference TRBV19 and TRBJ2-1 gives the full variable domain: DGGITQSPKYLFRKEGQNVTLSCEQNLNHDAMYWYRQDPGQGLRLIYYSQIVNDFQKGDIAEGYSVSREKKESFPLTVTSAQKNPTAFYLCASSIPQGGNNEQFFGPGTRLTVL.

The J gene is TRBJ2-1, the V gene TRBV19, with 11 bases identical to TRBD1. V shed 4 bases, J shed 8 bases, and the junction held 4 bases outside the gene matches. Per the germline V gene, CDR1 is LNHDA and CDR2 is SQIVND (reference sequence). There are 14 residues in the CDR3. CDR3 DNA sequence: TGTGCCAGTAGTAGGGGACAGGGGGTCGATGAGCAGTTCTTC. Its protein is CASSRGQGVDEQFF.

This chain connects TRBV9 to TRBJ1-4; the match to TRBD1 covers 8 bases. The CDR3 has 18 residues. J lost 3 bases, V lost 4 bases, and 14 bases had no gene match. Germline values: CDR1 SGDLS, CDR2 YYNGEE. The DNA of the CDR3 is TGTGCCAGCAGCCCTAATCCGGTGGGGACAGGTTCTAATGAAAAACTGTTTTTT. Encoded protein: CASSPNPVGTGSNEKLFF.

The chain is built from TRBV18 and TRBJ1-1; weak D call: TRBD1 (5 bases). Germline assignment: CDR1 KGHSH and CDR2 LQKENI. Trimming shortened V by 6 bases and J by 1 base, and 9 bases separated the two germline ends. This CDR3 is 13 amino acids long. The CDR3 coding sequence is TGTGCCAGCTCCGCGGGGACGAACACTGAAGCTTTCTTT. It is translated as CASSAGTNTEAFF. The entire variable domain, with the rest obtained from reference TRBV18 and TRBJ1-1, is as follows: NAGVMQNPRHLVRRRGQEARLRCSPMKGHSHVYWYRQLPEEGLKFMVYLQKENIIDESGMPKERFSAEFPKEGPSILRIQQVVRGDSAAYFCASSAGTNTEAFFGQGTRLTVV.

The gene calls are TRBV19 and TRBJ1-2, with D unresolved. Germline CDR1 is LNHDA and CDR2 is SQIVND (reference sequence). The V end was cut by 0 bases, the J end by 2 bases, with 10 bases between. This CDR3 has 15 amino acids. The CDR3 sequence: CASSIDLAENYGYTF. In DNA form, the CDR3 reads TGTGCCAGTAGTATAGATCTGGCTGAAAACTATGGCTACACCTTC.

This chain uses TRBV12-5 with TRBJ2-2; 7 positions match TRBD1. The CDR3 sequence is 14 residues long. CDR1 is LGHNT and CDR2 is FRNRAP in the germline V gene. V gave up 8 bases and J gave up 3 bases; unmatched junction bases: 6. The CDR3 reads CASSPGQDTGELFF. CDR3 coding DNA: TGTGCTAGTAGCCCCGGACAGGACACCGGGGAGCTGTTTTTT.

The J gene is TRBJ1-4, the V gene TRBV2; D possibly corresponds to TRBD1 (5 bases). The CDR3 consists of 13 residues. Trimming shortened V by 9 bases and J by 12 bases, and 20 bases separated the two germline ends. CDR1 and CDR2 (germline): SNHLY, FYNNEI. The CDR3: CASHRDSLIELFF. DNA of the CDR3: TGTGCCAGTCACCGGGACTCCCTCATTGAACTGTTTTTT.

The CDR3 sequence is CASSQGGGYYNEQFF. In DNA, the CDR3 is TGTGCCAGCAGCCAAGGCGGGGGGTACTACAATGAGCAGTTCTTC. This chain uses TRBV3-1 (or the pseudogene TRBV3-2) with TRBJ2-1, with 8 positions matching TRBD2. The CDR3 covers 15 residues. The germline CDR1 and CDR2 sequences are LGHDT and YNNKEL (reference sequence). V lost 1 base to trimming and J lost 3 bases; unmatched junction nucleotides: 2.

Concerning this clone itself: This CDR3 is also generated by other DNA sequences in the sample. V usage is TRBV18 and J usage is TRBJ1-1; possibly TRBD1 for D (5 bases). Germline values: CDR1 KGHSH, CDR2 LQKENI. Trimming took 4 bases from V and 2 from J, leaving 11 bases between them. The CDR3 has 14 amino acids. The CDR3 DNA is TGTGCCAGCTCACTGGGGCAGGGCAACACTGAAGCTTTCTTT. This gives the protein CASSLGQGNTEAFF.

The J gene is TRBJ2-1, the V gene TRBV27; D gene uncertain. Germline CDR1 reads MNHEY; CDR2 reads SMNVEV (reference sequence). V was trimmed by 3 bases and J by 4 bases, leaving 7 bases between them. The CDR3 consists of 13 residues. The CDR3 region is CASSLHRYNEQFF. CDR3 nucleotides: TGTGCCAGCAGTTTGCACAGATACAATGAGCAGTTCTTC.

The chain carries TRBV4-3 and TRBJ2-1; 11 bases align to TRBD2. The J segment lost 9 bases and the V segment lost 0 bases, leaving 10 bases of the junction unmatched. This CDR3 spans 17 amino acids. From germline, CDR1 is LGHNA and CDR2 YSLEER. The CDR3 region is CASSQDRGTSGLGEQFF. CDR3 coding DNA: TGCGCCAGCAGCCAAGATCGGGGGACTAGCGGTCTAGGTGAGCAGTTCTTC.

This clone showed up just a few times. This chain joins TRBV14 and TRBJ2-1; the D gene is possibly TRBD2 (6 bases). Trimming left V 1 base short and J 5 bases short, with 15 bases between. The CDR3 runs 16 residues. CDR1 and CDR2 (germline): SGHDN, FVKESK. The CDR3 is CASSQGPGLYNNEQFF. CDR3 nucleotides: TGTGCCAGCAGCCAAGGGCCGGGACTCTATAACAATGAGCAGTTCTTC.

The rearrangement joins TRBV2 to TRBJ1-1; 7 nucleotides line up with TRBD1. The J segment lost 0 bases and the V segment lost 6 bases, leaving 7 bases of the junction unmatched. This CDR3 region has 15 residues. CDR1 SNHLY and CDR2 FYNNEI come from the germline V gene. The CDR3 coding sequence is TGTGCCAGCAGGGAGGGGGCTCGAATGAACACTGAAGCTTTCTTT. This sequence encodes CASREGARMNTEAFF.

The chain carries TRBV5-4 and TRBJ2-5; possible D gene TRBD1, 6 bases. From germline, CDR1 is SGHNT and CDR2 YYREEE (reference sequence). The CDR3 is 17 residues long. V dropped 0 bases and J dropped 4 bases, with 19 bases sitting between them. This CDR3 reads CASSLERARGMRETQYF. DNA for the CDR3: TGTGCCAGCAGCTTGGAGAGGGCCAGGGGAATGAGAGAGACCCAGTACTTC.

The gene calls are TRBV5-6 and TRBJ2-2; 10 bases agree with TRBD1. This CDR3 comprises 17 residues. The V and J ends lost 0 bases and 8 bases, in that order; junction bases with no gene match: 10. Germline V gene lookup returns CDR1 SGHDT and CDR2 YYEEEE. The CDR3 DNA follows: TGTGCCAGCAGCTTGGTTAAGGAGACAGGGGGCAAAGGGGAGCTGTTTTTT. Its translation: CASSLVKETGGKGELFF.

This chain uses TRBV27 with TRBJ2-5; 8 bases map to TRBD1. The junction had 7 bases not matched to a gene; V was cut back by 6 bases and J by 4 bases. Germline values: CDR1 MNHEY, CDR2 SMNVEV (reference sequence). The CDR3 sequence is 14 residues long. CDR3 DNA: TGTGCCAGCAGCCAGGGGGCCCGCGTAGAGACCCAGTACTTC. Its protein is CASSQGARVETQYF.

V is TRBV27 and J is TRBJ2-3; D not resolved. Germline V CDR1 and CDR2: MNHEY, SMNVEV (reference sequence). V was pared by 7 bases and J by 0 bases, with 14 bases between. There are 15 residues in the CDR3. The chain's CDR3 is CASTPLAVSTDTQYF. The CDR3 bases are TGTGCCAGCACCCCCCTGGCGGTGAGCACAGATACGCAGTATTTT.

This sequence joins TRBV27 and TRBJ2-1; 12 bases line up with TRBD2. Germline lookup yields CDR1 MNHEY and CDR2 SMNVEV (reference sequence). The V and J ends lost 3 bases and 7 bases, in that order; junction bases with no gene match: 4. CDR3 length: 15 amino acids. CDR3 DNA: TGTGCCAGCAGTTTCCTAGCGGGAGGGCCGAATGAGCAGTTCTTC. It encodes CASSFLAGGPNEQFF.

The rearrangement links TRBV27 to TRBJ1-1, with TRBD1 matching over 8 bases. V was pared by 2 bases and J by 10 bases, with 6 bases of the junction left unmatched. The CDR3 consists of 13 residues. CDR1 MNHEY and CDR2 SMNVEV come from the germline V gene (reference sequence). DNA of the CDR3: TGTGCCAGCAGTTTAATCTTGACAGGGGCAGCTTTCTTT. This codes for CASSLILTGAAFF.

The CDR3 spells CASSYSPGSYTF. The CDR3 nucleotides read TGTGCCAGCAGTTACTCCCCGGGGAGCTACACCTTC. The V call is TRBV6-6, the J call TRBJ1-2; no clear D. The V end was cut by 0 bases, the J end by 9 bases, with 8 bases between. Per the germline V gene, CDR1 is MNHNY and CDR2 is SVGAGI (reference sequence). This CDR3 comprises 12 residues.

The chain carries TRBV27 and TRBJ2-3; 7 bases fit TRBD2. The V gene's germline CDR1 is MNHEY and CDR2 SMNVEV (reference sequence). The ends lost 3 bases at V and 2 bases at J; junction bases unmatched: 8. The CDR3 is 16 amino acids. The CDR3 DNA follows: TGTGCCAGCAGTTTTGGGCGGAGCGGGACCACAGATACGCAGTATTTT. This gives the protein CASSFGRSGTTDTQYF.

J is TRBJ1-2 and V is TRBV9, with TRBD1 identical over 8 bases. This CDR3 spans 16 amino acids. Germline values: CDR1 SGDLS, CDR2 YYNGEE. V trimming: 3 bases; J trimming: 6 bases; junction bases outside the gene matches: 13. The CDR3 protein is CASSGPATGVGHGYTF. The CDR3 DNA sequence: TGTGCCAGCAGCGGACCGGCGACAGGGGTGGGGCATGGCTACACCTTC.

This chain connects TRBV7-2 to TRBJ2-5; the match to TRBD1 covers 8 bases. In germline, CDR1 is SGHTA, CDR2 FQGNSA. Trimming at V came to 1 base and at J to 7 bases, leaving 8 bases not matched to a gene. The CDR3 is 15 amino acids. CDR3 protein: CASSLGRGQVLTQYF. In DNA form, the CDR3 reads TGTGCCAGCAGCTTAGGGAGGGGACAGGTTCTGACCCAGTACTTC.

This clone was recorded many times. This chain joins TRBV5-4 and TRBJ1-2; D is possibly TRBD1 (6 bases). Germline V CDR1 and CDR2: SGHNT, YYREEE (reference sequence). CDR3 length: 14 amino acids. The ends were cut back, 3 bases at V and 4 bases at J, with 13 bases in the middle. The CDR3, as DNA: TGTGCCAGCAGCTATAACCAGGGGTTCTATGGCTACACCTTC. It is translated as CASSYNQGFYGYTF.

The genes are TRBV6-2 or TRBV6-3 and TRBJ2-5, with 7 bases fitting TRBD2. V was clipped by 2 bases and J by 5 bases; unmatched bases: 5. Germline CDR1 and CDR2: MNHEY and SVGEGT. The CDR3 covers 14 residues. The CDR3 is CASSYGGVRETQYF. In DNA form, the CDR3 reads TGTGCCAGCAGTTACGGGGGGGTTAGGGAGACCCAGTACTTC.

The chain joins TRBV18 to TRBJ1-1; no clear D gene. The V gene's germline CDR1 is KGHSH and CDR2 LQKENI. Between the trimmed V and J ends, which lost 0 bases and 4 bases, there was a span of 12 bases. This CDR3 comprises 15 residues. In DNA, the CDR3 is TGTGCCAGCTCACCACCGAAAACGGGGAGCACTGAAGCTTTCTTT. Translation gives CASSPPKTGSTEAFF.